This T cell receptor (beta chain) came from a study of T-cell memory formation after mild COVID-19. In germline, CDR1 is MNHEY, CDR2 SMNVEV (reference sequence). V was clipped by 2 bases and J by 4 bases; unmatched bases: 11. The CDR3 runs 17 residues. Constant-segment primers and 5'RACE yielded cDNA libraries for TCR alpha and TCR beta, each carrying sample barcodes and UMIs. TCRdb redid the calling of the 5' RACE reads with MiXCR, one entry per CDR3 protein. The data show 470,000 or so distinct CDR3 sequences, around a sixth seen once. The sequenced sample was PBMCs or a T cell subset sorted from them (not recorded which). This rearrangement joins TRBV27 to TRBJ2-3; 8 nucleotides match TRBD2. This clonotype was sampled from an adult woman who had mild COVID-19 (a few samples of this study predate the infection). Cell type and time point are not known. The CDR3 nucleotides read TGTGCCAGCAGTTTAGAGGGAGCGGGAGCGGTTTCAGATACGCAGTATTTT. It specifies CASSLEGAGAVSDTQYF.